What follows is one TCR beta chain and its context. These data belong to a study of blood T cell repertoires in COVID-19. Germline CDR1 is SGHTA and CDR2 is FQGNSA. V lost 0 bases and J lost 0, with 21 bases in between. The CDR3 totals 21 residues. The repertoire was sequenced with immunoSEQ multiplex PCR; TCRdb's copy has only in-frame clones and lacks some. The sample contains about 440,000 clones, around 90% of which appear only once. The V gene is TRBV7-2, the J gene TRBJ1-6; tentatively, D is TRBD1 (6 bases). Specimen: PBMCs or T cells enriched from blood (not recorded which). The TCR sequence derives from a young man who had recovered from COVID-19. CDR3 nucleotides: TGTGCCAGCAGCTTAGCAAGAGCCCGAACAGGGTACAGCTCCTATAATTCACCCCTCCACTTT. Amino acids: CASSLARARTGYSSYNSPLHF.